This is a list of T cell receptor beta chains from one sample in a study of OX40 agonist ivuxolimab in advanced cancers. This table comes from immunoSEQ multiplex PCR, and its TCRdb copy is limited to in-frame clones, with some not included. The sample lists roughly 100,000 clones; approximately 85% were seen once. The sample was CD4+ or CD8+ T cells sorted from blood, taken in a trial of the OX40 agonist ivuxolimab. Every receptor here comes from an adult with an advanced solid tumor such as melanoma, head and neck, liver or kidney cancer. CDR3s include the opening cysteine and the closing phenylalanine or tryptophan. A D gene is named only where the DNA matches it firmly. The size entry is marked missing in some rows and otherwise reads once, few, many or a size class.

j_call clone_size v_call d_call cdr3_aa cdr3_nt
TRBJ1-1 once TRBV9 NA CASSEGTGNTEAFF TGTGCCAGCAGCGAGGGGACTGGGAACACTGAAGCTTTCTTT
TRBJ2-7 NA TRBV6-7 NA CASRSKTDRSYEQYF TGTGCCAGCAGGTCCAAAACGGACCGCTCCTACGAGCAGTACTTC
TRBJ1-2 NA TRBV6-1 NA CASSALLGTYGYTF TGTGCCAGCAGTGCCCTCTTGGGGACGTATGGCTACACCTTC
TRBJ2-7 NA TRBV7-2 NA CASSLGQGGGVAQYF TGTGCCAGCAGCTTAGGACAGGGAGGTGGGGTGGCGCAGTACTTC
TRBJ1-1 NA TRBV7-3 NA CASSGDPNTEAFF TGTGCCAGCAGCGGGGACCCGAACACTGAAGCTTTCTTT
TRBJ2-7 NA TRBV15 NA CATSRQGIEQYF TGTGCCACCAGCAGACAGGGTATCGAGCAGTACTTC
TRBJ2-5 once TRBV20-1 NA CSARDPETQYF TGCAGTGCTAGAGATCCTGAGACCCAGTACTTC
TRBJ2-3 NA TRBV5-4 NA CASSLETLTDTQYF TGTGCCAGCAGCTTGGAAACGCTCACAGATACGCAGTATTTT
TRBJ1-3 NA TRBV7-8 TRBD1 CASSPGQHSGNTIYF TGTGCCAGCAGCCCGGGACAGCACTCTGGAAACACCATATATTTT
TRBJ2-7 NA TRBV19 NA CASSIHLRDNEQYF TGTGCCAGTAGTATTCATCTCAGGGATAACGAGCAGTACTTC
TRBJ1-1 many TRBV29-1 NA CSVQNRVGAEAFF TGCAGCGTACAAAACAGGGTCGGGGCTGAAGCTTTCTTT
TRBJ2-7 NA TRBV28 TRBD2 CASSPLAGNTHEQYF TGTGCCAGCAGCCCCTTAGCGGGAAACACCCACGAGCAGTACTTC
TRBJ2-7 few TRBV11-2 NA CASSPAPDGLPHEQYF TGTGCCAGCAGCCCCGCCCCCGACGGACTGCCCCACGAGCAGTACTTC
TRBJ2-3 NA TRBV19 TRBD2 CASSTDWGGIADTQYF TGTGCCAGTAGCACCGACTGGGGGGGAATCGCAGATACGCAGTATTTT
TRBJ2-7 NA TRBV21-1 NA CASSKKWGRRDSIDYEQYF TGTGCCAGCAGCAAAAAGTGGGGAAGACGGGACTCAATAGACTACGAGCAGTACTTC
TRBJ2-3 NA TRBV19 NA CASSIKTAPTDTQYF TGTGCCAGTAGTATTAAGACAGCACCCACAGATACGCAGTATTTT
TRBJ1-1 few TRBV11-2 NA CASSLRGSEAFF TGTGCCAGCAGCTTACGGGGAAGTGAAGCTTTCTTT
TRBJ2-5 NA TRBV11-2 TRBD1 CASRRPGTGLETQYF TGTGCCAGCAGGCGTCCCGGGACAGGGTTGGAGACCCAGTACTTC
TRBJ2-3 NA TRBV2 TRBD2 CASLLASRPGGPDPDTQYF TGTGCCAGTCTGTTAGCCAGCCGCCCGGGGGGACCCGACCCGGATACGCAGTATTTT
TRBJ2-1 NA TRBV6-5 TRBD2 CASSYGRGGEQFF TGTGCCAGCAGTTACGGGCGGGGGGGTGAGCAGTTCTTC
TRBJ2-2 NA TRBV7-9 NA CASSHGSDTGELFF TGTGCCAGCAGCCACGGATCCGACACCGGGGAGCTGTTTTTT
TRBJ1-1 few TRBV5-4 NA CASSFSGGNTEAFF TGTGCCAGCAGCTTTTCTGGGGGAAACACTGAAGCTTTCTTT
TRBJ1-5 NA TRBV19 NA CASAGRGRDQPQHF TGTGCCAGTGCCGGGAGGGGGAGGGATCAGCCCCAGCATTTT
TRBJ2-2 NA TRBV7-3 NA CASSLKGYSSANTGELFF TGTGCCAGCAGCTTAAAAGGTTATAGCAGCGCGAACACCGGGGAGCTGTTTTTT
TRBJ2-7 NA TRBV28 NA CASSPQNYEQYF TGTGCCAGCAGCCCGCAAAACTACGAGCAGTACTTC
TRBJ2-2 NA TRBV10-2 TRBD2 CASRRRASGSWSTGELFF TGCGCCAGCCGACGTCGTGCTAGCGGGAGTTGGAGCACCGGGGAGCTGTTTTTT
TRBJ1-4 NA TRBV30 NA CAWSAMGRLNEKLFF TGTGCCTGGAGTGCGATGGGACGGCTTAATGAAAAACTGTTTTTT
TRBJ2-5 once TRBV18 NA CASSVEGEAETQYF TGTGCCAGCTCGGTAGAGGGAGAGGCAGAGACCCAGTACTTC
TRBJ1-1 NA TRBV7-9 TRBD1 CASSAGQGVRTEAFF TGTGCCAGCAGCGCAGGACAGGGGGTAAGGACTGAAGCTTTCTTT
TRBJ2-1 NA TRBV10-3 NA CAISENNEQFF TGTGCCATCAGTGAGAACAATGAGCAGTTCTTC
TRBJ2-2 NA TRBV7-2 NA CASSLIGGELFF TGTGCCAGCAGCTTAATCGGCGGGGAGCTGTTTTTT
TRBJ2-7 NA TRBV6-5 NA CASSYSISINYEQYF TGTGCCAGCAGTTACTCGATATCCATCAATTACGAGCAGTACTTC
TRBJ2-5 few TRBV18 NA CASSPDLLQEGNQYF TGTGCCAGCTCACCGGATCTGTTGCAAGAAGGCAACCAGTACTTC
TRBJ2-1 NA TRBV11-1 NA CASSLRWLASSITNEQFF TGTGCCAGCAGCTTAAGGTGGCTAGCCTCCTCCATTACCAATGAGCAGTTCTTC
TRBJ2-7 NA TRBV2 TRBD2 CASRGLAGGSYEQYF TGTGCCAGCAGAGGACTAGCGGGAGGGAGCTACGAGCAGTACTTC
TRBJ2-7 NA TRBV2 NA CASMVGESESEQYF TGTGCCAGCATGGTGGGAGAATCGGAGTCCGAGCAGTACTTC
TRBJ2-5 NA TRBV7-3 NA CASSHSTGARGTQYF TGTGCCAGCAGCCACTCCACTGGGGCCCGGGGTACCCAGTACTTC
TRBJ2-2 NA TRBV18 NA CASSPPSNTGELFF TGTGCCAGCTCACCACCGTCGAACACCGGGGAGCTGTTTTTT
TRBJ2-7 NA TRBV5-6 NA CASSFGNSNEQYF TGTGCCAGCAGCTTCGGCAACTCGAACGAGCAGTACTTC
TRBJ1-3 NA TRBV6-6 NA CASSYSAVTSGNTIYF TGTGCCAGCAGTTACTCGGCAGTCACCTCTGGAAACACCATATATTTT
TRBJ2-7 NA TRBV2 NA CASEPDRLGYEQYF TGTGCCAGCGAGCCCGACAGGCTTGGCTACGAGCAGTACTTC
TRBJ1-5 NA TRBV5-4 TRBD1 CASSLGTGNQPQHF TGTGCCAGCAGCTTGGGGACAGGGAATCAGCCCCAGCATTTT
TRBJ2-7 NA TRBV2 TRBD2 CASSEEREILYEQYF TGTGCCAGCAGTGAGGAGCGGGAGATTTTGTACGAGCAGTACTTC
TRBJ2-6 NA TRBV4-1 NA CASSQGVLRRETVSGANVLTF TGCGCCAGCAGCCAAGGGGTCCTTAGGAGGGAAACAGTATCTGGGGCCAACGTCCTGACTTTC
TRBJ2-1 NA TRBV7-9 NA CASSPPLNPTYNEQFF TGTGCCAGCAGCCCCCCCCTAAACCCGACCTACAATGAGCAGTTCTTC
TRBJ2-3 NA TRBV7-2 TRBD2 CASSLVAGADTQYF TGTGCCAGCAGCTTAGTGGCGGGAGCGGATACGCAGTATTTT
TRBJ2-1 NA TRBV11-2 TRBD2 CASSLRTSGSNEQFF TGTGCCAGCAGCCTGCGGACTAGCGGGAGCAATGAGCAGTTCTTC
TRBJ2-2 few TRBV11-2 TRBD1 CASSHDGDSGELFF TGTGCCAGCAGCCACGACGGGGACAGCGGGGAGCTGTTTTTT
TRBJ1-4 once TRBV19 TRBD1 CATTRGQASEKLFF TGTGCCACCACACGGGGACAGGCTTCGGAAAAACTGTTTTTT
TRBJ2-1 NA TRBV7-6 NA CASSSLGPIDEQFF TGTGCCAGCAGCTCCCTAGGGCCGATCGATGAGCAGTTCTTC
TRBJ1-5 NA TRBV2 NA CASSEGRGLGNQPQHF TGTGCCAGCAGTGAAGGGCGGGGGTTAGGCAATCAGCCCCAGCATTTT
TRBJ2-1 NA TRBV5-6 TRBD2 CASSVLAGGRDEQFF TGTGCCAGCAGCGTACTAGCGGGAGGTAGAGATGAGCAGTTCTTC